This TCR beta chain was sequenced during a study of CD8+ T cells in alopecia areata. The overall study: Affected scalp percentage gauged treated patients' severity. Study-wide findings and caveats: Tofacitinib did not eliminate many expanded lesional clones from scalp or blood. The presence of one nonresponder keeps the tie between baseline CD8+ expansion and response uncertain. Scalp clonality, together with expanded CD8+ clones among the top 100, fell significantly with tofacitinib.

The length of the CDR3 is 15 residues. V lost 5 bases, J lost 2 bases, and 15 bases lay in between. Germline V gene data show CDR1 as SGHAT and CDR2 as FQNNGV. Sample treatment: oral pan-JAK inhibitor, 5-10 mg twice daily. This clone was observed a single time. As yet, its antigen is unknown. Sequencing used cDNA as its template, made by extracting RNA and reverse transcribing it. Profiling relied on immunoSEQ multiplex PCR, and the TCRdb table lists in-frame clones only, not all of them. The table has over 150,000 clones, roughly 64% seen once. The V gene is TRBV11-2, the J gene TRBJ2-5; TRBD1 or TRBD2 may be the D gene (5 bases each). Specimen: CD8+ T cells sorted from blood, collected at week 24, from a patient treated with tofacitinib. The clonotype originates from a human donor with alopecia areata. CDR3 residues: CASSLQVGEQETQYF. The CDR3 DNA reads TGTGCCAGCAGCCTACAGGTCGGGGAGCAAGAGACCCAGTACTTC. The complete variable domain, with remaining parts taken from reference TRBV11-2 and TRBJ2-5, reads EAGVAQSPRYKIIEKRQSVAFWCNPISGHATLYWYQQILGQGPKLLIQFQNNGVVDDSQLPKDRFSAERLKGVDSTLKIQPAKLEDSAVYLCASSLQVGEQETQYFGPGTRLLVL.